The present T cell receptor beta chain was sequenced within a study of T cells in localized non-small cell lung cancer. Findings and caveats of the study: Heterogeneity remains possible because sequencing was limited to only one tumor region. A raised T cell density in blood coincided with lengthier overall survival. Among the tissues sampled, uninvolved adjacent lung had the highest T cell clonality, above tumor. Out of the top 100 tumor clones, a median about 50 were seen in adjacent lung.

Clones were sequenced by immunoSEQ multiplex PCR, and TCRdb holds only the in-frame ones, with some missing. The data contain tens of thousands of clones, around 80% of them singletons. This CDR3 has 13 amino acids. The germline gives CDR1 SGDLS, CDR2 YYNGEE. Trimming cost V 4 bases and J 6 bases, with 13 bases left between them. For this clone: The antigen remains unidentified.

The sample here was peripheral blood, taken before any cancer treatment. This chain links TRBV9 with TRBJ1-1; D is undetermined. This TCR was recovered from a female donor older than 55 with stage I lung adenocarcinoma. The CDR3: CASSPSGRAEAFF. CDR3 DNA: TGTGCCAGCAGCCCAAGTGGGAGGGCTGAAGCTTTCTTT. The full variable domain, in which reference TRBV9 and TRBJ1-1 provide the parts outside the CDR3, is DSGVTQTPKHLITATGQRVTLRCSPRSGDLSVYWYQQSLDQGLQFLIQYYNGEERAKGNILERFSAQQFPDLHSELNLSSLELGDSALYFCASSPSGRAEAFFGQGTRLTVV.